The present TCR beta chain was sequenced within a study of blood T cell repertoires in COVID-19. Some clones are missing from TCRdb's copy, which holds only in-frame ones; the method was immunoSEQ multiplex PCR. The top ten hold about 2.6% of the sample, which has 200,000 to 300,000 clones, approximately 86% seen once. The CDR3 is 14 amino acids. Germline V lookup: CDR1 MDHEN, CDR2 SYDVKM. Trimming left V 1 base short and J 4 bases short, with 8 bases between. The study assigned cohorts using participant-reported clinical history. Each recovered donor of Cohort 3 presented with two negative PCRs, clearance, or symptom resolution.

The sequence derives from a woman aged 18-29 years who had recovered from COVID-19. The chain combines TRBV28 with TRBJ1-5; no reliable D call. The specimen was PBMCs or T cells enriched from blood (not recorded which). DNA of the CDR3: TGTGCCAGCAGTTTATTACGGACTAATCAGCCCCAGCATTTT. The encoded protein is CASSLLRTNQPQHF. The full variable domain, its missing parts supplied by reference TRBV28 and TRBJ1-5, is DVKVTQSSRYLVKRTGEKVFLECVQDMDHENMFWYRQDPGLGLRLIYFSYDVKMKEKGDIPEGYSVSREKKERFSLILESASTNQTSMYLCASSLLRTNQPQHFGDGTRLSIL.